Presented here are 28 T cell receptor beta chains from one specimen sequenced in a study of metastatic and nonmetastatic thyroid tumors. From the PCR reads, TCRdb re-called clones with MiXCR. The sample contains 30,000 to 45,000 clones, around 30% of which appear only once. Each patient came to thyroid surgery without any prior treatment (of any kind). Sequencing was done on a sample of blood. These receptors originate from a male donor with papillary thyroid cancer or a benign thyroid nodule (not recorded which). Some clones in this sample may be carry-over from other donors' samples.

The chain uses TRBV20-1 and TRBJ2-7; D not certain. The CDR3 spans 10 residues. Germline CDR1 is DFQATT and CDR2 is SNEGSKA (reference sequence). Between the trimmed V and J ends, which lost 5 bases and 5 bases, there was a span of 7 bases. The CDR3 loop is CSALRNEQYF. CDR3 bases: TGCAGTGCTCTCAGGAACGAGCAGTACTTC.

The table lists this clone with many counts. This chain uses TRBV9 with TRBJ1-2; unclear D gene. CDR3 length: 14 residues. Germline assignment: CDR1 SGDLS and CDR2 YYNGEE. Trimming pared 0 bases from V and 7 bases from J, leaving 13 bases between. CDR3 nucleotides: TGTGCCAGCAGCGTAGAGTCGATCACCTCTGGCTACACCTTC. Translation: CASSVESITSGYTF.

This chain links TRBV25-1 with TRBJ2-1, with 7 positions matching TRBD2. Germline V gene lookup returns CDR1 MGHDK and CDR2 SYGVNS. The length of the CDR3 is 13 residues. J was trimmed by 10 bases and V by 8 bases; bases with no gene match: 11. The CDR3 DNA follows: TGTGCCAGCTTACGGACGGGAGGTTTAGAGCAGTTCTTC. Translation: CASLRTGGLEQFF.

In nucleotides, the CDR3 is TGTGCCTGGAGTCGGCGTGGAAGTTACGAGCAGTACTTC. It yields the protein CAWSRRGSYEQYF. The chain employs TRBV30 and TRBJ2-7; the D is unclear. Germline values: CDR1 GTSNPN, CDR2 SVGIG (reference sequence). The CDR3 length is 13 residues. Trimming removed 2 bases at V and 4 bases at J, with 12 bases between. Drawing the rest from reference TRBV30 and TRBJ2-7, the complete variable domain is SQTIHQWPATLVQPVGSPLSLECTVEGTSNPNLYWYRQAAGRGLQLLFYSVGIGQISSEVPQNLSASRPQDRQFILSSKKLLLSDSGFYLCAWSRRGSYEQYFGPGTRLTVT.

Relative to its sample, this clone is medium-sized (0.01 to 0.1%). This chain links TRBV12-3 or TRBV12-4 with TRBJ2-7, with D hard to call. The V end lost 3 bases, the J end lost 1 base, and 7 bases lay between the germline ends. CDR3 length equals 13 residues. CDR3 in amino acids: CASSLAESYEQYF. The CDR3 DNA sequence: TGTGCCAGCAGTTTGGCCGAGTCCTACGAGCAGTACTTC.

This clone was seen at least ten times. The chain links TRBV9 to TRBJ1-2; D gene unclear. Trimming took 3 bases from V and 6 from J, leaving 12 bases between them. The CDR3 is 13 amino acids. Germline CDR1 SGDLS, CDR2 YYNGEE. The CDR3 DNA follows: TGTGCCAGCAGCGCCCGAGGCCGTGATGGCTACACCTTC. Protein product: CASSARGRDGYTF.

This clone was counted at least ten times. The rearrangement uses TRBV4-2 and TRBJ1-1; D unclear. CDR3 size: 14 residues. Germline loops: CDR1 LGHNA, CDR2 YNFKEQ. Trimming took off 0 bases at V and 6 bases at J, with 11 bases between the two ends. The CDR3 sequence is CASSQDQNIAEAFF. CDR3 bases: TGTGCCAGCAGCCAAGATCAAAACATCGCTGAAGCTTTCTTT.

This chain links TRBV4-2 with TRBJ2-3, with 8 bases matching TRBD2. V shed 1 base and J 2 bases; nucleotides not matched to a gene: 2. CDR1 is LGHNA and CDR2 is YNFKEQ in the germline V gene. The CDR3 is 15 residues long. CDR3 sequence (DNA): TGTGCCAGCAGCCAAGGAGCGGGAGACACAGATACGCAGTATTTT. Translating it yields CASSQGAGDTDTQYF.

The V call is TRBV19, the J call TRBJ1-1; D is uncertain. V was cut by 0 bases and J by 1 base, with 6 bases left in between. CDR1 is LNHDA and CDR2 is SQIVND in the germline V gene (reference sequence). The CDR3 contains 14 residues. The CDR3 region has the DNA TGTGCCAGTAGTATAGATTTGGAGAACACTGAAGCTTTCTTT. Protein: CASSIDLENTEAFF.

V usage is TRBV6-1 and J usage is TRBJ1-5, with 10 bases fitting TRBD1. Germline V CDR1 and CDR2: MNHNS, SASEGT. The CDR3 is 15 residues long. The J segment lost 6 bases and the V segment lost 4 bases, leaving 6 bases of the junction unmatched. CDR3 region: CASSAGQGSGQPQHF. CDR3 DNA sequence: TGTGCCAGCAGTGCGGGACAGGGGAGTGGTCAGCCCCAGCATTTT.

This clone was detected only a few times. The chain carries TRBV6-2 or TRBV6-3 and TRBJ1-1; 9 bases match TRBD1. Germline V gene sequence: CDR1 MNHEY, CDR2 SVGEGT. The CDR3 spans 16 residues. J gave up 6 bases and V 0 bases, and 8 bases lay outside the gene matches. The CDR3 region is CASSYSIGQGRAEAFF. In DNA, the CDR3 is TGTGCCAGCAGTTACTCGATAGGACAGGGGAGGGCTGAAGCTTTCTTT.

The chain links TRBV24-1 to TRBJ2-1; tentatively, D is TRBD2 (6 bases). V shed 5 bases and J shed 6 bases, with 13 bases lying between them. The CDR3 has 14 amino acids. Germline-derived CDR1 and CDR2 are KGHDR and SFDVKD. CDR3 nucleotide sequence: TGTGCCACCAGTGGAACTAGCCTGTCCAATGAGCAGTTCTTC. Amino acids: CATSGTSLSNEQFF.

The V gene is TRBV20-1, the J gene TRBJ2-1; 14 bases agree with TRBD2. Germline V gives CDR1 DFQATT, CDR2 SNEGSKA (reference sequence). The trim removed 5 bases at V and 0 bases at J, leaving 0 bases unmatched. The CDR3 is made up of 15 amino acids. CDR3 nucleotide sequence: TGCAGTGCTGGACTAGCGGGAGGCTCCTACAATGAGCAGTTCTTC. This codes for CSAGLAGGSYNEQFF.

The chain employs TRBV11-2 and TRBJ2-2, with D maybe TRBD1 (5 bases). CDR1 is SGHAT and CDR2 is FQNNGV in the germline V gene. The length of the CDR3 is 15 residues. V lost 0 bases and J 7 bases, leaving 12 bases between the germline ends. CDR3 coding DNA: TGTGCCAGCAGCTTAGACAGGGTCTTGGGCGGGGAGCTGTTTTTT. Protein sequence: CASSLDRVLGGELFF.

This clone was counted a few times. The chain's CDR3 is CASSSDREGFYGYTF. DNA of the CDR3: TGTGCCAGCAGTTCCGACAGGGAGGGGTTCTATGGCTACACCTTC. This rearrangement joins TRBV6-5 to TRBJ1-2; 7 positions agree with TRBD1. V trimming: 4 bases; J trimming: 4 bases; junction bases outside the gene matches: 9. Per the germline V gene, CDR1 is MNHEY and CDR2 is SVGAGI. The CDR3 covers 15 residues.

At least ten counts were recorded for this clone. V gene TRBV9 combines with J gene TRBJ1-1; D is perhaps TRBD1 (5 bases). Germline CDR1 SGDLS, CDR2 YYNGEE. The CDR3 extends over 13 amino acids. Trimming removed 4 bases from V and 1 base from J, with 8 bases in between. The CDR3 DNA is TGTGCCAGCAGCATGACAGAGAACACTGAAGCTTTCTTT. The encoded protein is CASSMTENTEAFF.

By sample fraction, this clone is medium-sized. For the CDR3, the DNA is TGTGCCAGCTGGACCCCCAATGAGCAGTTCTTC. Residues: CASWTPNEQFF. The genes are TRBV12-3 or TRBV12-4 and TRBJ2-1; D not certain. The ends were cut back, 8 bases at V and 6 bases at J, with 8 bases in the middle. This CDR3 spans 11 amino acids.

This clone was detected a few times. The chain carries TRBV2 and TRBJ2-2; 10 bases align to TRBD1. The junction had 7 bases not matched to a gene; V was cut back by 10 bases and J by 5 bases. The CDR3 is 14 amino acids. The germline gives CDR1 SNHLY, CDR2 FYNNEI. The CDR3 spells CATGQGEGTGELFF. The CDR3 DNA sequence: TGTGCCACCGGACAGGGGGAGGGAACCGGGGAGCTGTTTTTT.

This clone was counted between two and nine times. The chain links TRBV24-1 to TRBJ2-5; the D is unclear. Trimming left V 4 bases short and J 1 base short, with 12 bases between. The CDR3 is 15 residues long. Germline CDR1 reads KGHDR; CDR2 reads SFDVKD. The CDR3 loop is CATSDQTKTQETQYF. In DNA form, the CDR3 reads TGTGCCACCAGTGACCAAACAAAAACCCAAGAGACCCAGTACTTC.

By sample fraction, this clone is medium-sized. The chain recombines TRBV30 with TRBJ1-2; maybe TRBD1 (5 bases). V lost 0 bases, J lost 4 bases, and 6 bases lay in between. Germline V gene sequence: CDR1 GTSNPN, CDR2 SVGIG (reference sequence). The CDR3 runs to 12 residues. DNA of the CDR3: TGTGCCTGGAGTGTTGGGGGCTATGGCTACACCTTC. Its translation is CAWSVGGYGYTF.

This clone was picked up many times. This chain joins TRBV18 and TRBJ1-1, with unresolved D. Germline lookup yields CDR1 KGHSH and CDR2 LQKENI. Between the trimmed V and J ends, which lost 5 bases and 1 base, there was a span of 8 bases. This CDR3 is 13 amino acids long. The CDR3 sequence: CASSRTENTEAFF. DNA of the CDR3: TGTGCCAGCTCAAGAACAGAGAACACTGAAGCTTTCTTT.

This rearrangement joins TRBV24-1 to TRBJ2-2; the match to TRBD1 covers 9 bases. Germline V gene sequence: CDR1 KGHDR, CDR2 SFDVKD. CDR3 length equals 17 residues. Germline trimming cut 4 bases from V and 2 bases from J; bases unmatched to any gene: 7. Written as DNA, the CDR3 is TGTGCCACCAGTGAACCGGGACAGGGACTTAACACCGGGGAGCTGTTTTTT. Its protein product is CATSEPGQGLNTGELFF.

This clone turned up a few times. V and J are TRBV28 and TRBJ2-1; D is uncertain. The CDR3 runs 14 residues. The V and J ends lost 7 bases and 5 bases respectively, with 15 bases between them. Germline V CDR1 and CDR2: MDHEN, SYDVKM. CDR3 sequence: CASILAAANNEQFF. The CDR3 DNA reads TGTGCCAGCATCTTGGCGGCAGCAAACAATGAGCAGTTCTTC.

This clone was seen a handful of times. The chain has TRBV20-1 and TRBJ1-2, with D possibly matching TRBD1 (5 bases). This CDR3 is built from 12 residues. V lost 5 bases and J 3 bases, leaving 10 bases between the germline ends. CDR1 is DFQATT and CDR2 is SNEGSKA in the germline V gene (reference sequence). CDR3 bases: TGCAGTGCTGGGGACGGGTACTATGGCTACACCTTC. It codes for CSAGDGYYGYTF.

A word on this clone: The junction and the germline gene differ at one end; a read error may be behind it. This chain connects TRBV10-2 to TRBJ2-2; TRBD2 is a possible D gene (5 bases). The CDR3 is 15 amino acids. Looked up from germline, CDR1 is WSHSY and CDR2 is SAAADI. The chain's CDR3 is CASSEVRTYTGELFF. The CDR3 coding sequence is TGCGCCAGCAGTGAGGTGCGGACCTACACCGGGGAGTTGTTTTTT.

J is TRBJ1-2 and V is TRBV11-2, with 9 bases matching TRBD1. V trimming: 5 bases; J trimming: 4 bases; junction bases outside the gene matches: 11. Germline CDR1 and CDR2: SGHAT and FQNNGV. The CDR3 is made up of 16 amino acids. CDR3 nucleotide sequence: TGTGCCAGCAGCGGAGGGGGGGACAGGGTTTTCTATGGCTACACCTTC. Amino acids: CASSGGGDRVFYGYTF.

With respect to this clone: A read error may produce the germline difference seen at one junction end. In nucleotides, the CDR3 is TGTACCAGCAGCCCCGTTGGGCAATTAGGTACCGGGGAGCTGTTTTTT. Translated: CTSSPVGQLGTGELFF. V is TRBV13 and J is TRBJ2-2, with D uncertain. This CDR3 is 16 amino acids long. Germline V gives CDR1 PRHDT, CDR2 FYEKMQ (reference sequence).

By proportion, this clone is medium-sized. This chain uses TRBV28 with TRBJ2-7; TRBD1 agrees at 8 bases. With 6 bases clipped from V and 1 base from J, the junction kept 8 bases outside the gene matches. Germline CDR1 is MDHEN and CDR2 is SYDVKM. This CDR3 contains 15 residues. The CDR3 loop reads CASSPTGALSYEQYF. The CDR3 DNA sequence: TGTGCCAGCAGCCCGACAGGGGCATTGTCCTACGAGCAGTACTTC.